These T cell receptor beta chains were read from a single sample in a study of T-cell reconstitution after alpha-beta-depleted transplantation in children. MiXCR, applied by TCRdb to the PCR reads, yields one record per CDR3 protein. The table lists under 250,000 distinct CDR3 sequences, 6.6% of them singletons. Specimen: PBMCs, collected before TCRalphabeta/CD19-depleted stem cell transplant. These receptors originate from a boy younger than 10 with acute lymphoblastic leukemia, due to receive a stem cell transplant. The CDR3 runs from the conserved cysteine through the conserved F or W. D genes are given only for firm matches. Expanded clones are given a class, and other clones once, few, many or no size at all.

j_call,d_call,clone_size,v_call,cdr3_nt,cdr3_aa
TRBJ2-2,NA,many,TRBV11-2,TGTGCCAGCAGCTTAGTTCCAGTCGGGGAGCTGTTTTTT,CASSLVPVGELFF
TRBJ1-2,NA,NA,TRBV18,TGTGCCAGCTCACCAGCGACCCTCGTTGGCTACACCTTC,CASSPATLVGYTF
TRBJ1-2,TRBD1,many,TRBV5-1,TGCGCCAGCAGCTTGCCTTCCTCTACAGGGGGCTATGGCTACACCTTC,CASSLPSSTGGYGYTF
TRBJ2-7,TRBD1,many,TRBV2,TGTGCCAGCACGGGCGGGACAGGGGGCCGCGAGCAGTACTTC,CASTGGTGGREQYF
TRBJ2-2,NA,many,TRBV7-2,TGTGCCAGCAGACCTTTCACCGGGGAGCTGTTTTTT,CASRPFTGELFF
TRBJ1-5,NA,NA,TRBV30,TGTGCCTGGAGCCGGGGCCTAGATCAGCCCCAGCATTTT,CAWSRGLDQPQHF
TRBJ2-3,NA,many,TRBV4-3,TGCGCCAGCAGCCAAGGGGCAGATACGCAGTATTTT,CASSQGADTQYF
TRBJ1-2,NA,many,TRBV7-2,TGTGCCAGCAGCATGGAGGAGGGGATCTATGGCTACACCTTC,CASSMEEGIYGYTF
TRBJ2-1,NA,few,TRBV6-2/TRBV6-3,TGTGCCAGCAGGGACGCACCCAATGAGCAGTTCTTC,CASRDAPNEQFF
TRBJ1-5,TRBD1,few,TRBV12-3/TRBV12-4,TGTGCCAGCAGATGGGACAGCAGCAGCAATCAGCCCCAGCATTTT,CASRWDSSSNQPQHF
TRBJ2-3,TRBD2,many,TRBV28,TGTGCCAGCATCACTAGCGGGGGGGGTTTCGATACGCAGTATTTT,CASITSGGGFDTQYF
TRBJ2-3,NA,many,TRBV11-2,TGTGCCAGCAGCTTGACTACGCAGTATTTT,CASSLTTQYF
TRBJ1-1,NA,many,TRBV7-2,TGTGCCAGCACCGGTTTTGCAGGGGCCACTGAAGCTTTCTTT,CASTGFAGATEAFF
TRBJ1-5,TRBD1,many,TRBV20-1,TGCAGCTCGCGACAGGGCGATCAGCCCCAGCATTTT,CSSRQGDQPQHF
TRBJ2-1,TRBD2,many,TRBV4-3,TGCGCCAGCAGCCTCTACAGCGGGGGGGCCTCCTACAATGAGCAGTTCTTC,CASSLYSGGASYNEQFF
TRBJ2-5,NA,NA,TRBV7-2,TGTGCCAGCAGCCCTCTTTGGGGCCAAGAGACCCAGTACTTC,CASSPLWGQETQYF
TRBJ1-1,TRBD1,many,TRBV29-1,TGCAGCGTTCCCACAAGACAGGGTGGTACTGAAGCTTTCTTT,CSVPTRQGGTEAFF
TRBJ1-3,NA,many,TRBV29-1,TGCAGCGTTGCCTCCGACAGGACCTCTGGAAACACCATATATTTT,CSVASDRTSGNTIYF
TRBJ1-1,NA,many,TRBV12-3/TRBV12-4,TGTGCCAGCAGTTCAGGACCGGTGAACACTGAAGCTTTCTTT,CASSSGPVNTEAFF
TRBJ2-5,TRBD2,NA,TRBV11-3,TGTGCCTCTAGCGGGAGGGAGTACCAAGAGACCCAGTACTTC,CASSGREYQETQYF
TRBJ1-1,NA,few,TRBV11-2,TGTGCCAGCAGCTTACACTCGGACAGTCCGAACACTGAAGCTTTCTTT,CASSLHSDSPNTEAFF
TRBJ1-1,NA,few,TRBV13,TGTGCCAGCAGCACCCGACGACGGCCCACGAGAACTGAAGCTTTCTTT,CASSTRRRPTRTEAFF
TRBJ2-5,NA,many,TRBV29-1,TGCAGCGCCCGGGACTCAACTCAAGAGACCCAGTACTTC,CSARDSTQETQYF
TRBJ1-1,NA,NA,TRBV11-2,TGTGCCAGCAGCTCCGACGGGGGCCTCACTGAAGCTTTCTTT,CASSSDGGLTEAFF
TRBJ2-5,NA,many,TRBV7-2,TGTGCCAGCAGCTTTTGCGCCTATCGGGCTAAAGAGACCCAGTACTTC,CASSFCAYRAKETQYF
TRBJ1-5,NA,NA,TRBV18,TGTGCCAGCTCACCGGCGGGGGGCGGGAATCAGCCCCAGCATTTT,CASSPAGGGNQPQHF
TRBJ1-1,NA,many,TRBV4-3,TGCGCCAGCAGCCAAGTATCGGGGAACACTGAAGCTTTCTTT,CASSQVSGNTEAFF
TRBJ1-3,NA,few,TRBV6-2/TRBV6-3,TGTGCCAGCACTGACGGTGGCAGGGCAAGAAACACCATATATTTT,CASTDGGRARNTIYF
TRBJ2-3,TRBD1,many,TRBV25-1,TGTGCCAGCAGTGAATCGACAGGGGGCACAGATACGCAGTATTTT,CASSESTGGTDTQYF
TRBJ2-1,NA,many,TRBV6-5,TGTGCCAGCAGTTACTCGGGATTTGGGGGGAATTACAATGAGCAGTTCTTC,CASSYSGFGGNYNEQFF
TRBJ2-1,TRBD2,many,TRBV20-1,TGCAGTGCTAGAGCGCTGGATAGCGGGCGTTCCTACAATGAGCAGTTCTTC,CSARALDSGRSYNEQFF
TRBJ1-1,TRBD1,NA,TRBV5-1,TGCGCCAGCAGCGCCGGGACAGGGTGGGTGAACACTGAAGCTTTCTTT,CASSAGTGWVNTEAFF
TRBJ1-2,NA,few,TRBV7-2,TGTGCCAGCAGCCTCGGGGCCACCTATGGCTACACCTTC,CASSLGATYGYTF
TRBJ2-3,NA,many,TRBV28,TGTGCCAGCATGCCTACGGAAGGGACAGATACGCAGTATTTT,CASMPTEGTDTQYF
TRBJ2-2,TRBD2,many,TRBV2,TGTGCCAGCAGGACGGCGGGGGTGGGCACCGGGGAGCTGTTTTTT,CASRTAGVGTGELFF
TRBJ2-7,TRBD2,NA,TRBV20-1,TGCAGTGCTAGATCCGGGGGACTAGCGGGTCTCTACGAGCAGTACTTC,CSARSGGLAGLYEQYF
TRBJ1-5,NA,few,TRBV29-1,TGCAGCTTTGGTCCGGGGAGCAATCAGCCCCAGCATTTT,CSFGPGSNQPQHF
TRBJ2-4,TRBD1,many,TRBV20-1,TGCAGTGCTTCACAGGGGGCCCTGAAAAACATTCAGTACTTC,CSASQGALKNIQYF
TRBJ1-1,NA,few,TRBV18,TGTGCCAGCTCACCCCGACCTCAGGGGCCGGGGACTGAAGCTTTCTTT,CASSPRPQGPGTEAFF
TRBJ2-3,NA,NA,TRBV4-3,TGCGCCAGCAGCCAAGATAGCGAAAACCCCACAGATACGCAGTATTTT,CASSQDSENPTDTQYF
TRBJ2-5,TRBD1,many,TRBV12-3/TRBV12-4,TGTGCCAGCAGCTCACAGGGGGTCCAAGAGACCCAGTACTTC,CASSSQGVQETQYF
TRBJ1-4,NA,few,TRBV28,TGTGCCAGCAGTTCGGGGAATATGGGGGAAAAACTGTTTTTT,CASSSGNMGEKLFF
TRBJ1-5,NA,many,TRBV6-1,TGTGCCAGCAGTGAAGCGTGGGGTTATAATCAGCCCCAGCATTTT,CASSEAWGYNQPQHF
TRBJ1-5,NA,few,TRBV6-2/TRBV6-3,TGTGCCAGCAGTTACCAGGGTTATAGCAATCAGCCCCAGCATTTT,CASSYQGYSNQPQHF
TRBJ2-1,NA,many,TRBV6-2/TRBV6-3,TGTGCCAGCAGTTACATACAGGGAAAGCAGTTCTTC,CASSYIQGKQFF
TRBJ1-3,NA,few,TRBV7-9,TGTGCCAGCAGCTTGGATGGGACCGGAAACACCATATATTTT,CASSLDGTGNTIYF
TRBJ2-5,TRBD1,few,TRBV28,TGTGCCAGCAGTAACTCGGACAGGGGGCTGATCGAGACCCAGTACTTC,CASSNSDRGLIETQYF
TRBJ2-1,NA,many,TRBV5-1,TGCGCCAGCAGCTTGGCCTCGGGGGGCGCAGGATCCGAGCAGTTCTTC,CASSLASGGAGSEQFF
TRBJ1-6,TRBD1,many,TRBV20-1,TGCAGCGTAACGACAGGGTCTGGACCCCTCCACTTT,CSVTTGSGPLHF
TRBJ1-2,NA,few,TRBV19,TGTGCCAGTAGTATAGTGTCGGGGGATGGCTACACCTTC,CASSIVSGDGYTF
TRBJ2-3,NA,few,TRBV15,TGTGCCACCAGCAGAGATAGGGACGGGGCCGGCACAGATACGCAGTATTTT,CATSRDRDGAGTDTQYF
TRBJ2-3,NA,few,TRBV6-5,TGTGCCAGCAGACGCACCGGAAGGCCGGGCACAGATACGCAGTATTTT,CASRRTGRPGTDTQYF
TRBJ2-5,NA,NA,TRBV10-3,TGTGCCATCAGTTCCCGGGGGACGGTCTTGGAGACCCAGTACTTC,CAISSRGTVLETQYF
TRBJ2-7,TRBD2,many,TRBV28,TGTGCCAGCAACGGCGGGGGATCCTACTACGAGCAGTACTTC,CASNGGGSYYEQYF
TRBJ2-7,NA,many,TRBV13,TGTGCCAGCAGCCGGGCCGAGGGGGACTACGAGCAGTACTTC,CASSRAEGDYEQYF
TRBJ2-5,NA,many,TRBV11-2,TGTGCCAGCAGCTCCGTTAAATCGGGTAACCAAGAGACCCAGTACTTC,CASSSVKSGNQETQYF
TRBJ2-1,NA,many,TRBV11-2,TGTGCCAGCAGCTTAGATTTGGACAGCTACAATGAGCAGTTCTTC,CASSLDLDSYNEQFF
TRBJ1-1,NA,many,TRBV28,TGTGCCAGTTCATTTCCGGGACACCCTGAAGCTTTCTTT,CASSFPGHPEAFF
TRBJ2-3,NA,many,TRBV6-2/TRBV6-3,TGTGCCAGCAGTTACGTTACTAGCACAGATACGCAGTATTTT,CASSYVTSTDTQYF